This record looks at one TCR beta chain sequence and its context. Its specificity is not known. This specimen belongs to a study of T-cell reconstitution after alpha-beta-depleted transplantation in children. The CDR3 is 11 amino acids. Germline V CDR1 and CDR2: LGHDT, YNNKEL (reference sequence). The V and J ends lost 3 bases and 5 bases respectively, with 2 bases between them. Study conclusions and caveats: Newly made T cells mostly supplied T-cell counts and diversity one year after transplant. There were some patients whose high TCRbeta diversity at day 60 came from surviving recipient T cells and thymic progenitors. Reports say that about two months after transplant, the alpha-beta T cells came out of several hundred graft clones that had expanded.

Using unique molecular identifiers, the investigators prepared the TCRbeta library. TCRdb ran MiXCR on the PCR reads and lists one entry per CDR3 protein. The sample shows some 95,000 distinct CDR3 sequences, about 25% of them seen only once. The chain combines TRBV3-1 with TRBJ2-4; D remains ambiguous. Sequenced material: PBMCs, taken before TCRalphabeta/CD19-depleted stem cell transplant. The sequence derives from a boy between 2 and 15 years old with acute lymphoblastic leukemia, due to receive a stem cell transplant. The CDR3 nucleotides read TGTGCCAGCAGCCAGCAAAACATTCAGTACTTC. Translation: CASSQQNIQYF.